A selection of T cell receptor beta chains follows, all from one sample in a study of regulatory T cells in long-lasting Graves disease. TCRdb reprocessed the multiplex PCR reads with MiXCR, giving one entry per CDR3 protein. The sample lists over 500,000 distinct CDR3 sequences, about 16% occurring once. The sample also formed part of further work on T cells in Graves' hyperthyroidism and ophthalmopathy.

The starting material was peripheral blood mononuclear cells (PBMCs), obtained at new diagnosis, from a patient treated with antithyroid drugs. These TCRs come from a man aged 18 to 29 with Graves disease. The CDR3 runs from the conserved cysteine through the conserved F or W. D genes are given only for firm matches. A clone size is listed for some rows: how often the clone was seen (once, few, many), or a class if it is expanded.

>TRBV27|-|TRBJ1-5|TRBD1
TGTGCCAGCAGTTCCCAGACAGGGGGCAATCAGCCCCAGCATTTT
CASSSQTGGNQPQHF
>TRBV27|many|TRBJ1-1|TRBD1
TGTGCCAGCAGTTTAGGCCAGGGGGAGAACACTGAAGCTTTCTTT
CASSLGQGENTEAFF
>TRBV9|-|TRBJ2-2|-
TGTGCCAGCAGCCTCGAACAGGGCACCGGGGAGCTGTTTTTT
CASSLEQGTGELFF
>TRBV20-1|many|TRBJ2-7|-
TGCAGTGCTAGAGATCCCGGTGGGGTGAGCTCCTACGAGCAGTACTTC
CSARDPGGVSSYEQYF
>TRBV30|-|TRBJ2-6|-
TGTGCCTGGTCCCCGGGACACACCTCTGGGGCCAACGTCCTGACTTTC
CAWSPGHTSGANVLTF
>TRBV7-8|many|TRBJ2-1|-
TGTGCCAGCAGTGGAGATGAGCAGTTCTTC
CASSGDEQFF
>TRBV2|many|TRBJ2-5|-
TGTGCCAGCAGTGAAGGGGTCAGGGCACGAGAGACCCAGTACTTC
CASSEGVRARETQYF
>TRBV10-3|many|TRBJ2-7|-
TGTGCCATCAGTGACTCGATAAGGGTGGGGGGCCGTGGCGAGCAGTACTTC
CAISDSIRVGGRGEQYF
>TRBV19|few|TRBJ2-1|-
TGTGCCAGTAGTGACGGGAGTCCCTACAATGAGCAGTTCTTC
CASSDGSPYNEQFF
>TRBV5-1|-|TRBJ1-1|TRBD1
TGCGCCAGCAGCTCCCTACACCTCCGAGGACAGGCGAACACTGAAGCTTTCTTT
CASSSLHLRGQANTEAFF
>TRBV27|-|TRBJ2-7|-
TGTGCCAGCAGTTCAACCGGGGGAGGGGGGTACGAGCAGTACTTC
CASSSTGGGGYEQYF
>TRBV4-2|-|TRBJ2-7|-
TGTGCCAGCAGCCAAGATCAGGTCCTAGACAGCTCCTACGAGCAGTACTTC
CASSQDQVLDSSYEQYF
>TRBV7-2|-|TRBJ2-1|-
TGTGCCAGCAGCGACGGACCGCTTCCATACAATGAGCAGTTCTTC
CASSDGPLPYNEQFF
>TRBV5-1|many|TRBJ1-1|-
TGCGCCAGCAGCGGGGGGGGTGGGGTCATGAACACTGAAGCTTTCTTT
CASSGGGGVMNTEAFF
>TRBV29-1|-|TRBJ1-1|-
TGCAGCCTAACCCCGGGGGTAAAGAACACTGAAGCTTTCTTT
CSLTPGVKNTEAFF
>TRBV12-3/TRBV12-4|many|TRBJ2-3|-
TGTGCCAGCTCTTTCCCCGCTAGCACAGATACGCAGTATTTT
CASSFPASTDTQYF
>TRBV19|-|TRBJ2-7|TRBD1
TGTGCCAGTAGTATCGGACAGGCCTACGAGCAGTACTTC
CASSIGQAYEQYF
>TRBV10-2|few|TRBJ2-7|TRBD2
TGCGCCAGCAGGACTAGCGGCCCCTACGAGCAGTACTTC
CASRTSGPYEQYF
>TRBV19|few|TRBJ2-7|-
TGTGCCAGTAGTACTACGACGGGACCGGCCTACGAGCAGTACTTC
CASSTTTGPAYEQYF
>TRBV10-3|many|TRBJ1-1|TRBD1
TGTGCCATCAGTAAGGACAGGGCGACGGGTGAAGCTTTCTTT
CAISKDRATGEAFF
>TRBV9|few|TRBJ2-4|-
TGTGCCAGCAGCGTAGTGTTAGCCAAAAACATTCAGTACTTC
CASSVVLAKNIQYF
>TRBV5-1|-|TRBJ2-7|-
TGCGCCAGCAGCCCCGAAGACAGGATCCACGAGCAGTACTTC
CASSPEDRIHEQYF
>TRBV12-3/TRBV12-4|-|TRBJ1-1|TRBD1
TGTGCCAGCAGTATGACAGGGCCAAACACTGAAGCTTTCTTT
CASSMTGPNTEAFF
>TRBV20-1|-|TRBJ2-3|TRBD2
TGCAGTGCTAGAAGGCCGGCGGGAGGAGTAGATACGCAGTATTTT
CSARRPAGGVDTQYF
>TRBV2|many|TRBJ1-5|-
TGTGCCAGCAGTGATCGCCAGCCGGGGCCCCAGCATTTT
CASSDRQPGPQHF
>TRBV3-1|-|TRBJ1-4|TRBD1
TGTGCCAGCAGCCAAGATGGGGGACAGGGGGCGAGTTATGAAAAACTGTTTTTT
CASSQDGGQGASYEKLFF
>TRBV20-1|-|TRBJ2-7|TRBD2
TGCAGTGCTATCCTTAGCGGGAAAGAGCAGTACTTC
CSAILSGKEQYF
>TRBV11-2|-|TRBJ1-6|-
TGTGCCAGCAGCTCACCGTGGGGTACGGATTCACCCCTCCACTTT
CASSSPWGTDSPLHF
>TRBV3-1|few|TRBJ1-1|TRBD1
TGTGCCAGCAGCCAGTCGGGACAGGCCAACACTGAAGCTTTCTTT
CASSQSGQANTEAFF
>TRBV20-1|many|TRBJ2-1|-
TGCAGTGCTACTACGGGAGCAATCTACAATGAGCAGTTCTTC
CSATTGAIYNEQFF
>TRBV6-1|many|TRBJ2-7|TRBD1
TGTGCCAGCCAGACAGGGACCCACGAGCAGTACTTC
CASQTGTHEQYF
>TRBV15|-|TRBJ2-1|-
TGTGCCACAGGGACTGGATACAATGAGCAGTTCTTC
CATGTGYNEQFF
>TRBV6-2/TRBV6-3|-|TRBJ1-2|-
TGTGCCAGCAGTGAAGGGTCGTGGACGGATGGCTACACCTTC
CASSEGSWTDGYTF
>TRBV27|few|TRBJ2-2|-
TGTGCCAGCAGTACCCTAGACGGAATGAACACCGGGGAGCTGTTTTTT
CASSTLDGMNTGELFF
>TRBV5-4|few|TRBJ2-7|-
TGTGCCAGCAGTGTAGGGGCGGACTCCTACGAGCAGTACTTC
CASSVGADSYEQYF
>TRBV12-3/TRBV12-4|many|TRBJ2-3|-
TGTGCCAGCAGTTTCTTTGGGAGCGGACTCACAGATACGCAGTATTTT
CASSFFGSGLTDTQYF
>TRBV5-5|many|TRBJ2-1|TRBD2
TGTGCCAGCAGCCTCGAATGGAGCGGGGGCTACAATGAGCAGTTCTTC
CASSLEWSGGYNEQFF
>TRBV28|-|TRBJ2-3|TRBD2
TGTGCCAGCAGTTTTCGGGGACTAGCGGGACTCACAGATACGCAGTATTTT
CASSFRGLAGLTDTQYF
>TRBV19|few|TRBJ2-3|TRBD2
TGTGCCAGTAGTGCACTACTAGCGGGGTACCGCACAGATACGCAGTATTTT
CASSALLAGYRTDTQYF
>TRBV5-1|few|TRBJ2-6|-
TGCGCCAGCAGCCCCCGCGGCGGAACAAGCTCTGGGGCCAACGTCCTGACTTTC
CASSPRGGTSSGANVLTF
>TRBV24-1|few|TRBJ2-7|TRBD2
TGTGCCACCAGTGCAAGCGGGAGGGGGTACGAGCAGTACTTC
CATSASGRGYEQYF
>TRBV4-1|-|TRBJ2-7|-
TGCGCCAGCAGCCAAGTCCACCTCGGCTACGAGCAGTACTTC
CASSQVHLGYEQYF
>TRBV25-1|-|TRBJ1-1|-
TGTGCCAGCAGTGAGCGCAGGTTGAACACTGAAGCTTTCTTT
CASSERRLNTEAFF
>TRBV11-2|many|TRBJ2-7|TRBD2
TGTGCCAGCAGACAGACGGGGGGGCGCGACCTTTACGAGCAGTACTTC
CASRQTGGRDLYEQYF
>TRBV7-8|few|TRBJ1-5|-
TGTGCCAGCAGCCCGATGACAGGTCCAGGTATCAATCAGCCCCAGCATTTT
CASSPMTGPGINQPQHF
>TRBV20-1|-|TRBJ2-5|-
TGCAGCGGGGACTCAACACGGGAGACCCAGTACTTC
CSGDSTRETQYF
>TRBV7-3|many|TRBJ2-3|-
TGTGCCAGCAGCTCAACTCCAGGGCTAGATACGCAGTATTTT
CASSSTPGLDTQYF
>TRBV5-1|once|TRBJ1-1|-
TGCGCCAGCAGTACAGGGACCCCTGAAGCTTTCTTT
CASSTGTPEAFF
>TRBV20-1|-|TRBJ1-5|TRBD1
TGCAGTGCTACCGGGACAGGGGGCGGTCAGCCCCAGCATTTT
CSATGTGGGQPQHF
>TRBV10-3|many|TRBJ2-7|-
TGTGCCATCAGTGAGCCGTCAGGGTATATAGGCGAGCAGTACTTC
CAISEPSGYIGEQYF
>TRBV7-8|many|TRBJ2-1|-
TGTGCCAGCAGCCAAGGGACCGCCCGCGAAGGTCCGCAGTTCTTC
CASSQGTAREGPQFF
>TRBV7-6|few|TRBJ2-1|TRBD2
TGTGCCAGCAGCTTTCAACTAGCGTCTTACAATGAGCAGTTCTTC
CASSFQLASYNEQFF
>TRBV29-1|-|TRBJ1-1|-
TGCAGCGGGAACGAAGGTTCGGGCACTGAAGCTTTCTTT
CSGNEGSGTEAFF
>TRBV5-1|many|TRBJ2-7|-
TGCGCCAGCAGCTTGGAACCAGGCTCCTACGAGCAGTACTTC
CASSLEPGSYEQYF